The 27 T cell receptor beta chains presented below share a single source sample, sequenced in a study of CD8 T cells in ankylosing spondylitis (dated by TCRdb to 2015 to 2018). The method was 5' RACE. TCRdb shows the sequencer as Illumina HiSeq 2500. TCRdb reanalyzed the raw reads on its own, using fastp at Q25 for trimming and MiXCR for clone calling, and kept in-frame beta chains. Rows merge per CDR3 protein into single entries with the most common DNA and genes. Counted in this sample were roughly 250,000 distinct CDR3 sequences; about 9.1% of them appeared once. Around 6.8% of the sample is taken by the ten largest. The sample was blood, either unsorted or a sorted T cell fraction (not recorded which). These receptors were obtained from a male donor with ankylosing spondylitis or in good health (not recorded which).

In this sample, this clonotype turned up a few times. This sequence joins TRBV19 and TRBJ2-2; maybe TRBD2 (6 bases). V shed 3 bases and J shed 0 bases, with 8 bases lying between them. Germline V gene data show CDR1 as LNHDA and CDR2 as SQIVND (reference sequence). This CDR3 spans 15 amino acids. The CDR3 region has the DNA TGTGCCAGTAGTATGGGACTCTCGAACACCGGGGAGCTGTTTTTT. Translated: CASSMGLSNTGELFF.

This clonotype was observed many times. V gene TRBV29-1 combines with J gene TRBJ1-1, with D perhaps matching TRBD1 (5 bases). V lost 4 bases to trimming and J lost 3 bases, with 9 bases between them. This CDR3 region has 12 residues. Germline V lookup: CDR1 SQVTM, CDR2 ANQGSEA. The CDR3 region has the DNA TGCAGCGTTGTACGCAGGGACACTGAAGCTTTCTTT. Protein product: CSVVRRDTEAFF.

CDR3 DNA sequence: TGCAGTGCTAGAGCCGGCGGGAGGGCCGCAGATACGCAGTATTTT. This encodes CSARAGGRAADTQYF. The V gene is TRBV20-1, the J gene TRBJ2-3, with 9 bases fitting TRBD2. This CDR3 has 15 amino acids. In germline, CDR1 is DFQATT, CDR2 SNEGSKA (reference sequence). The junction had 6 bases not matched to a gene; V was cut back by 1 base and J by 4 bases.

This clonotype has only a few counts. V usage is TRBV27 and J usage is TRBJ2-3, with 7 nucleotides matching TRBD2. The germline CDR1 and CDR2 sequences are MNHEY and SMNVEV (reference sequence). The CDR3 consists of 15 residues. J lost 7 bases, V lost 5 bases, and 12 bases had no gene match. CDR3 amino acids: CASSPSGGRMYTQYF. DNA for the CDR3: TGTGCCAGCAGTCCCTCGGGGGGTCGCATGTATACGCAGTATTTT.

In its sample, this clonotype was seen many times. The genes are TRBV5-6 and TRBJ2-3; 13 nucleotides match TRBD2. Trimming cost V 2 bases and J 2 bases; bases outside gene matches: 2. CDR3 length: 16 residues. Germline CDR1 SGHDT, CDR2 YYEEEE. The CDR3 reads CASSLGTSGATDTQYF. The CDR3 bases are TGTGCCAGCAGCTTAGGGACTAGCGGGGCCACAGATACGCAGTATTTT.

This clonotype was picked up many times. The chain has TRBV20-1 and TRBJ1-2; D is perhaps TRBD1 (5 bases). The V gene lost 6 bases and the J gene lost 2 bases, with 19 bases spanning the gap. Germline V lookup: CDR1 DFQATT, CDR2 SNEGSKA (reference sequence). There are 15 residues in the CDR3. In DNA, the CDR3 is TGCAGTGCCGTACGACCGGGGACCGCAAACTATGGCTACACCTTC. Protein product: CSAVRPGTANYGYTF.

This clonotype was counted many times. The chain is built from TRBV12-3 or TRBV12-4 and TRBJ1-5, with D unclear. CDR3 length: 12 amino acids. The V and J ends lost 11 bases and 2 bases respectively, with 10 bases between them. CDR3 residues: CAARTGNQPQHF. The CDR3 DNA reads TGTGCCGCCAGAACCGGCAATCAGCCCCAGCATTTT.

There are a few counts of this clonotype. The V gene is TRBV30, the J gene TRBJ2-7; 8 nucleotides line up with TRBD2. Germline V lookup: CDR1 GTSNPN, CDR2 SVGIG (reference sequence). The CDR3 has 13 amino acids. With V trimmed by 0 bases and J by 3 bases, 1 base remained unmatched. CDR3 amino acids: CAWSVRGGYEQYF. For the CDR3, the DNA is TGTGCCTGGAGTGTACGGGGGGGCTACGAGCAGTACTTC. The variable domain in full, with the rest retrieved from reference TRBV30 and TRBJ2-7, is SQTIHQWPATLVQPVGSPLSLECTVEGTSNPNLYWYRQAAGRGLQLLFYSVGIGQISSEVPQNLSASRPQDRQFILSSKKLLLSDSGFYLCAWSVRGGYEQYFGPGTRLTVT.

This clonotype showed up many times. The V and J genes are TRBV20-1 and TRBJ1-5; D possibly corresponds to TRBD1 (6 bases). There are 13 residues in the CDR3. Trimming shortened V by 5 bases and J by 2 bases, and 10 bases separated the two germline ends. Per the germline V gene, CDR1 is DFQATT and CDR2 is SNEGSKA (reference sequence). CDR3 protein: CSAWGGGNQPQHF. CDR3 coding DNA: TGCAGTGCTTGGGGGGGCGGCAATCAGCCCCAGCATTTT.

This clonotype was detected ten times or more. This chain joins TRBV20-1 and TRBJ2-7; the D gene could be TRBD1 or TRBD2 (5 bases each). Germline V lookup: CDR1 DFQATT, CDR2 SNEGSKA (reference sequence). The V gene lost 6 bases and the J gene lost 5 bases, with 17 bases spanning the gap. CDR3 length: 13 residues. The CDR3 nucleotides read TGCAGTGCACCAGGGACGGCGTTTCACGAGCAGTACTTC. Translation: CSAPGTAFHEQYF.

This clonotype appeared many times. The chain carries TRBV5-1 and TRBJ1-6; no reliable D call. The CDR3 covers 14 residues. The V gene lost 0 bases and the J gene lost 9 bases, with 10 bases spanning the gap. Germline V gene data show CDR1 as SGHRS and CDR2 as YFSETQ. This chain's CDR3 is CASSLGGEGSPLHF. CDR3 DNA sequence: TGCGCCAGCAGCTTGGGCGGGGAAGGTTCACCCCTCCACTTT. Full variable domain (outside the CDR3, taken from reference TRBV5-1 and TRBJ1-6): KAGVTQTPRYLIKTRGQQVTLSCSPISGHRSVSWYQQTPGQGLQFLFEYFSETQRNKGNFPGRFSGRQFSNSRSEMNVSTLELGDSALYLCASSLGGEGSPLHFGNGTRLTVT.

This clonotype was observed at least ten times. The chain employs TRBV6-5 and TRBJ1-1; D may be TRBD1 (6 bases). The CDR3 contains 12 residues. Germline V gene lookup returns CDR1 MNHEY and CDR2 SVGAGI. Trimming left V 5 bases short and J 4 bases short, with 8 bases between. The CDR3 loop reads CASSRGPTEAFF. The CDR3 DNA is TGTGCCAGCAGTCGGGGGCCCACTGAAGCTTTCTTT.

Turning to this clonotype: Just one base apart from a much larger clone, this may be a read error. This chain joins TRBV7-3 and TRBJ2-7, with TRBD1 as a possible D gene (7 bases). The CDR3 covers 13 residues. Germline-derived CDR1 and CDR2 are SGHTA and FQGTGA. With 6 bases removed from V and 7 bases from J, the gap between germline ends came to 16 bases. The CDR3 nucleotides are TGTGCCAGCAGATCACGACAGGGAGGAGAGCAGTACTTC. Its translation is CASRSRQGGEQYF.

This clonotype was seen repeatedly, ten times or more. The V gene is TRBV15, the J gene TRBJ1-5, with a possible D match to TRBD1 (6 bases). The CDR3 length is 15 residues. Germline V gene data show CDR1 as LNHNV and CDR2 as YYDKDF (reference sequence). V shed 2 bases and J shed 4 bases, with 12 bases lying between them. The chain's CDR3 is CATSRFAGVNQPQHF. CDR3 in DNA: TGTGCCACCAGCAGATTTGCAGGGGTAAATCAGCCCCAGCATTTT.

This clonotype was counted at least ten times. The chain employs TRBV4-3 and TRBJ2-5; D not certain. The CDR3 runs 14 residues. The germline V and J ends were trimmed by 1 base and 2 bases, with 8 bases remaining between them. Germline lookup yields CDR1 LGHNA and CDR2 YSLEER. The CDR3 nucleotides are TGCGCCAGCAGCCAAGGACTGGGGCAAGAGACCCAGTACTTC. As protein: CASSQGLGQETQYF.

The sample holds one count of this clonotype. A much larger clone differs from this one at a single base, so this may be a read error. The chain uses TRBV28 and TRBJ1-1, with D tentatively TRBD1 (5 bases). CDR3 size: 13 residues. Trimming removed 3 bases from V and 6 bases from J, with 11 bases in between. The germline V gene has CDR1 MDHEN and CDR2 SYDVKM. CDR3 DNA sequence: TGTGCCAGCAGTTTGACAGCCCAACCTGAAGCTTTCTTT. Translating gives CASSLTAQPEAFF.

As regards this clonotype: This may stem from a read error, because a much larger clone lies one nucleotide away. The chain recombines TRBV12-3 or TRBV12-4 with TRBJ2-5, with a weak D call TRBD2 (6 bases). The CDR3 spans 13 residues. DNA of the CDR3: TGTGCCAGCAGTCCTTACGGGGAGGAGACCCGGTACTTC. Translation: CASSPYGEETRYF.

V and J are TRBV7-2 and TRBJ2-7; no reliable D call. CDR3 length equals 14 residues. The germline CDR1 and CDR2 sequences are SGHTA and FQGNSA. Trimming removed 1 base at V and 1 base at J, with 8 bases between. The CDR3 DNA sequence: TGTGCCAGCAGCTTAGGAGCGAGGTCCTACGAGCAGTACTTC. Protein product: CASSLGARSYEQYF.

V and J are TRBV7-2 and TRBJ2-3; D tentatively reads TRBD1 or TRBD2 (5 bases each). Trimming cost V 7 bases and J 7 bases, with 18 bases left between them. The CDR3 spans 14 residues. The V gene's germline CDR1 is SGHTA and CDR2 FQGNSA. Here the CDR3 DNA reads TGTGCCAGCATCCCCACCTGGGGGTCTTATACGCAGTATTTT. It encodes CASIPTWGSYTQYF. Filled out from reference TRBV7-2 and TRBJ2-3, the complete variable domain reads GAGVSQSPSNKVTEKGKDVELRCDPISGHTALYWYRQSLGQGLEFLIYFQGNSAPDKSGLPSDRFSAERTGGSVSTLTIQRTQQEDSAVYLCASIPTWGSYTQYFGPGTRLTVL.

At least ten counts were recorded for this clonotype. This chain connects TRBV20-1 to TRBJ1-1, with no clear D. CDR3 length: 13 residues. V was clipped by 0 bases and J by 7 bases, with 12 bases between them. CDR1 DFQATT and CDR2 SNEGSKA come from the germline V gene (reference sequence). CDR3: CSARDPAGYEAFF. The CDR3 nucleotides are TGCAGTGCTAGAGACCCAGCCGGCTATGAAGCTTTCTTT.

This clonotype was seen ten or more times. V gene TRBV7-9 combines with J gene TRBJ1-1; D might be TRBD1 (5 bases). Trimming took 2 bases from V and 1 from J, leaving 8 bases between them. Germline V lookup: CDR1 SEHNR, CDR2 FQNEAQ (reference sequence). The CDR3 extends over 14 amino acids. In DNA, the CDR3 is TGTGCCAGCAGCTTAACAACAGGGAACACTGAAGCTTTCTTT. It translates to CASSLTTGNTEAFF.

This clonotype was found many times. This chain connects TRBV20-1 to TRBJ2-1; D is uncertain. V was pared by 0 bases and J by 4 bases, with 10 bases between. Germline V CDR1 and CDR2: DFQATT, SNEGSKA (reference sequence). The CDR3 consists of 14 residues. CDR3 region: CSAREAPLYNEQFF. The CDR3 DNA reads as TGCAGTGCTAGAGAGGCCCCATTATACAATGAGCAGTTCTTC.

In this sample, this clonotype turned up many times. The chain joins TRBV12-3 or TRBV12-4 to TRBJ2-5; D perhaps matches TRBD2 (5 bases). CDR3 size: 13 residues. V dropped 1 base and J dropped 5 bases, with 8 bases sitting between them. CDR3: CASSLGETETQYF. CDR3 nucleotide sequence: TGTGCCAGCAGTTTAGGGGAGACGGAGACCCAGTACTTC.

To note about this clonotype: The germline gene is not matched at one end of the junction; a read error may be the cause. This rearrangement joins TRBV20-1 to TRBJ1-1; D ambiguous. The CDR3 totals 13 residues. The germline V gene encodes CDR1 DFQATT and CDR2 SNEGSKA (reference sequence). CDR3 sequence reads: CNARENWNTEAFF. CDR3 in DNA: TGCAATGCTAGAGAGAACTGGAACACTGAAGCTTTCTTT.

This clonotype was seen repeatedly, ten times or more. The gene calls are TRBV7-8 and TRBJ1-5; 7 nucleotides agree with TRBD1. CDR1 SGHVS and CDR2 FQNEAQ come from the germline V gene. With 2 bases clipped from V and 3 bases from J, the junction kept 7 bases outside the gene matches. This CDR3 has 16 amino acids. The DNA of the CDR3 is TGTGCCAGCAGCTTACACCCAGGGGGACTCAATCAGCCCCAGCATTTT. As protein: CASSLHPGGLNQPQHF.

The sample holds many counts of this clonotype. The chain combines TRBV12-3 or TRBV12-4 with TRBJ1-1; perhaps TRBD1 as D (6 bases). This CDR3 has 13 amino acids. The V and J ends lost 6 bases and 8 bases respectively, with 16 bases between them. CDR3 bases: TGTGCCAGCAGCGTCAACAGGGAAAGGGAAGCTTTCTTT. The encoded protein is CASSVNREREAFF.

This clonotype was seen only a few times. The rearrangement uses TRBV24-1 and TRBJ2-1; D call uncertain. The V end lost 4 bases, the J end lost 7 bases, and 4 bases lay between the germline ends. Looked up from germline, CDR1 is KGHDR and CDR2 is SFDVKD. CDR3 length: 11 amino acids. CDR3 in amino acids: CATSDPNEQFF. CDR3 DNA: TGTGCCACCAGTGACCCGAATGAGCAGTTCTTC.